These 10 T cell receptor beta chains were sequenced from one sample in a study of blood T cell repertoires in COVID-19. TCRdb keeps only in-frame clones here, not all; method: immunoSEQ multiplex PCR. This sample has fewer than 85,000 clones, with roughly 90% found just once. The sequencing input was peripheral blood. These receptors originate from a human donor in a cohort sampled during active COVID-19.

The gene calls are TRBV5-4 and TRBJ2-7; 8 bases agree with TRBD2. The CDR3 spans 15 residues. Trimming removed 1 base from V and 0 bases from J; junction bases left unmatched: 3. Germline V CDR1 and CDR2: SGHNT, YYREEE (reference sequence). The CDR3: CASSLWAGGSYEQYF. The CDR3 DNA reads TGTGCCAGCAGCTTGTGGGCGGGAGGCTCCTACGAGCAGTACTTC.

In DNA, the CDR3 is TGTGCCAGTGGCCAGACGGGGGCGGGAGGATTCTATATTGAGACCGGGGAGCTGTTTTTT. Protein product: CASGQTGAGGFYIETGELFF. V is TRBV27 and J is TRBJ2-2, with 8 bases lining up with TRBD2. CDR1 and CDR2 from the germline V gene are MNHEY and SMNVEV (reference sequence). The J segment lost 5 bases and the V segment lost 9 bases, leaving 26 bases of the junction unmatched. The CDR3 contains 20 residues.

The chain is built from TRBV19 and TRBJ2-7; maybe TRBD1 (6 bases). This CDR3 comprises 15 residues. Trimming removed 2 bases from V and 0 bases from J, with 11 bases in between. CDR1 LNHDA and CDR2 SQIVND come from the germline V gene (reference sequence). The CDR3 region is CASSITGLISYEQYF. Here the CDR3 DNA reads TGTGCCAGTAGTATAACAGGGCTCATCTCCTACGAGCAGTACTTC.

The chain links TRBV5-1 to TRBJ2-1; TRBD2 agrees at 10 bases. Germline CDR1 and CDR2: SGHRS and YFSETQ. Trimming cost V 0 bases and J 10 bases; bases outside gene matches: 10. This CDR3 region has 16 residues. Here the CDR3 reads CASSLAASGGLYEQFF. CDR3 bases: TGCGCCAGCAGCTTGGCCGCTAGCGGGGGTCTTTACGAGCAGTTCTTC.

This chain joins TRBV5-1 and TRBJ1-3; D is undetermined. Trimming cost V 4 bases and J 0 bases, with 8 bases left between them. The CDR3 length is 14 residues. CDR1 and CDR2 from the germline V gene are SGHRS and YFSETQ. The CDR3 DNA reads TGCGCCAGCAGCCCCGAGTACTCTGGAAACACCATATATTTT. This sequence encodes CASSPEYSGNTIYF.

V is TRBV6-1 and J is TRBJ2-1, with 11 nucleotides matching TRBD2. V trimming: 4 bases; J trimming: 1 base; junction bases outside the gene matches: 12. There are 19 residues in the CDR3. Germline V lookup: CDR1 MNHNS, CDR2 SASEGT. CDR3 sequence (DNA): TGTGCCAGCAGTGCCCCCGGGACTAGCGGAACACGTTCCTACAATGAGCAGTTCTTC. Its protein is CASSAPGTSGTRSYNEQFF.

Regarding this clone: One end of the junction varies from germline; a read error may be responsible. The chain links TRBV7-7 to TRBJ2-3; TRBD1 matches at 7 bases. The CDR3 totals 16 residues. Germline V CDR1 and CDR2: SSHAT, FNYEAQ (reference sequence). In DNA, the CDR3 is TGTGCTAGCAGCGACCGACAGGGTGTAAAGACAGATACGCAGTATTTT. It encodes CASSDRQGVKTDTQYF.

This chain connects TRBV6-2 or TRBV6-3 to TRBJ1-2, with a weak D call TRBD1 (6 bases). V dropped 2 bases and J dropped 7 bases, with 14 bases sitting between them. The CDR3 covers 14 residues. CDR1 and CDR2 (germline): MNHEY, SVGEGT. In DNA form, the CDR3 reads TGTGCCAGCAGTTACAACCCAGGGGCCGGTGGCTACACCTTC. It yields the protein CASSYNPGAGGYTF.

The sample holds one count of this clone. The rearrangement uses TRBV15 and TRBJ1-3; D ambiguous. V was pared by 4 bases and J by 4 bases, with 11 bases between. CDR3 length: 14 amino acids. Germline lookup yields CDR1 LNHNV and CDR2 YYDKDF (reference sequence). The DNA of the CDR3 is TGTGCCACCAGCAACTTCGGGGAGGGAAACACCATATATTTT. Translation: CATSNFGEGNTIYF.

The V call is TRBV3-1 (or the pseudogene TRBV3-2), the J call TRBJ2-1, with a tentative D call TRBD2 (6 bases). Trimming cost V 1 base and J 2 bases, with 15 bases left between them. Per the germline V gene, CDR1 is LGHDT and CDR2 is YNNKEL (reference sequence). CDR3 length equals 17 residues. The CDR3 DNA is TGTGCCAGCAGCCAAGTAAGTGGTAGCGGTACCTACAATGAGCAGTTCTTC. As protein: CASSQVSGSGTYNEQFF.